The 3 T cell receptor beta chains below come from one sample, sequenced in a study of T cells of healthy individuals. Via MiXCR, TCRdb re-called the 5' RACE reads, giving one row per CDR3 protein. This repertoire shows about 41,000 distinct CDR3 sequences, more than 4.5% found once; its top ten account for about 10%. The receptors derive from a human donor in good health.

This clonotype was counted a few times. This sequence joins TRBV11-2 and TRBJ1-5, with D possibly matching TRBD1 (5 bases). The V and J ends lost 1 base and 7 bases respectively, with 11 bases between them. Germline CDR1 is SGHAT and CDR2 is FQNNGV. The CDR3 is made up of 14 amino acids. In DNA form, the CDR3 reads TGTGCCAGCAGCTTAGCAGGGCGGACCCAGCCCCAGCATTTT. Protein sequence: CASSLAGRTQPQHF. Supplemented by reference TRBV11-2 and TRBJ1-5, the full variable domain reads EAGVAQSPRYKIIEKRQSVAFWCNPISGHATLYWYQQILGQGPKLLIQFQNNGVVDDSQLPKDRFSAERLKGVDSTLKIQPAKLEDSAVYLCASSLAGRTQPQHFGDGTRLSIL.

This clonotype has a handful of counts. The V gene is TRBV29-1, the J gene TRBJ1-1; D perhaps matches TRBD1 (6 bases). V shed 1 base and J shed 4 bases, with 19 bases lying between them. The length of the CDR3 is 16 residues. Germline CDR1 reads SQVTM; CDR2 reads ANQGSEA. Here the CDR3 DNA reads TGCAGCGTTGAAGGCCGAGGTAGGGGGATCGGCACTGAAGCTTTCTTT. It yields the protein CSVEGRGRGIGTEAFF.

This clonotype was observed many times. The chain uses TRBV6-6 and TRBJ2-1, with no clear D. V lost 4 bases to trimming and J lost 4 bases, with 8 bases between them. The CDR3 extends over 13 amino acids. Germline V gene lookup returns CDR1 MNHNY and CDR2 SVGAGI (reference sequence). For the CDR3, the DNA is TGTGCCAGCAGTTCCCTGGAATACAATGAGCAGTTCTTC. It translates to CASSSLEYNEQFF.